This TCR beta chain was sequenced in a study of blood T cell repertoires in COVID-19. Study details: The analysed material was cDNA or gDNA that came from T cells, B-cell-depleted T cells, or PBMCs.

In the source study's methods: Amplifying reference gene primers gave estimates of nucleated cell counts. Generated by immunoSEQ multiplex PCR, the TCRdb table keeps only in-frame clones and is missing some. Clone size and the V and J calls come from that table; the DNA yielded D and trimming. The table shows about 270,000 clones, with approximately 86% occurring only once. The CDR3 runs 15 residues. Looked up from germline, CDR1 is ENHRY and CDR2 is SYGVKD. Trimming cost V 6 bases and J 5 bases, with 17 bases left between them. This clone has a handful of counts. The chain links TRBV10-3 to TRBJ1-5; perhaps TRBD1 as D (6 bases). This TCR came from a man aged 35 to 55 with active or convalescent COVID-19. Material for sequencing was peripheral blood. The DNA for the CDR3 is TGTGCCATCAGCAACAGGGTCAGGACGGATCAGCCCCAGCATTTT. It yields the protein CAISNRVRTDQPQHF.